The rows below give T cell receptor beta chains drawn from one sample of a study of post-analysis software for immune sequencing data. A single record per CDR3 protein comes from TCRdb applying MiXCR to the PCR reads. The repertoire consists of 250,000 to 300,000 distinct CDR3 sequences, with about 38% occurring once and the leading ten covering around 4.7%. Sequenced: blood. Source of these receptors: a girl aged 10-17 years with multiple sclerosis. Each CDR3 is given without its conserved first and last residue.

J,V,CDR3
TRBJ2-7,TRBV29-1,SVPSESGYEQY
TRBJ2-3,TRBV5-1,ASSLGGMDADTQY
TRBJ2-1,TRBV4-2,ASSQGFQSSYNEQF
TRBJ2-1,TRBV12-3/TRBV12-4,ASSPPGLNSYYNEQF
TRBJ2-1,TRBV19,ASSSGQIYNEQF
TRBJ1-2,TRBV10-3,ATSAGEDYGYT
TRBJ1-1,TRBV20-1,SAMTGKGTEAF
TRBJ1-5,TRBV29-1,SVSDGGQPQH
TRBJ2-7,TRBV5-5,ASSFRTSSYEQY
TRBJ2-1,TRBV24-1,ATSDGAGQF
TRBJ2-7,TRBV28,ASSLTGGRSDEQY
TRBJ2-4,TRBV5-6,ASSSRQYGLAKNIQY
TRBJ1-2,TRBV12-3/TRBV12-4,ASRGAGALRYGYT
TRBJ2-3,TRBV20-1,SLRGGRGADTQY
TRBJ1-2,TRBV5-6,ASSRQDYGYT
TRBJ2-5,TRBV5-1,ASSFRLAGASKIQETQY
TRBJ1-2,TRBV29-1,SVERGQGYGYT
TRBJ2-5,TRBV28,ASGYRYQY
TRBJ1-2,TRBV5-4,ASSSGPGFGYT
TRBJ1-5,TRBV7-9,ASSWDITNQPQH
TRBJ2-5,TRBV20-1,SARGGGAWTQY
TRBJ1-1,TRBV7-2,ASSRSNMNTEAF
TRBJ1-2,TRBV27,ASSSSGFGYT
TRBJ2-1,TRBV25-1,ASSGSGEGYNEQF
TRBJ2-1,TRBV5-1,ASSLVGTGAYNEQF
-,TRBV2,ASSEEGQAKETQY
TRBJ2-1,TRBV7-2,ASSFRLWTSGGSNEQF
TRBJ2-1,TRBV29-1,SVVQGALDEQF
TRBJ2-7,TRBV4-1,ASSLQLAGSSYEQY
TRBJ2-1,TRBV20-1,SARPPGRSYNEQF
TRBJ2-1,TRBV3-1,ASSIRTLTRITHEQF
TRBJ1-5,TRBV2,ASSGMGNQPQH
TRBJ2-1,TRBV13,ASSSKISGSTGNEQF
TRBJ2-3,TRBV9,ASSFTWGEGDTQY
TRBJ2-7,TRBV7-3,ASSFWQGTYEQY
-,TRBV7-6,ASGGAGGSMKETQY
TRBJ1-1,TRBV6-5,ASSTDETSEAF
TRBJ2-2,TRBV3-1,ASSHHTGELF
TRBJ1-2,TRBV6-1,ASSERGNYGYT
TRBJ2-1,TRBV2,ASSEALAGGSWDNEQF
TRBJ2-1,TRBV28,ASSLGTGEGSYNEQF
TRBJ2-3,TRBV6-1,ASSELGGSVADTQY
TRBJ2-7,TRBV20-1,SAGDNFEQY
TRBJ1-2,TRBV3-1,ASSQDRPTGGYT
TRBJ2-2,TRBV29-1,SVSRGGTGELF
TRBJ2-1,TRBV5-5,ASSSHSGRYNEQF
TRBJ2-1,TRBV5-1,ASSFRGTGGSTEQF
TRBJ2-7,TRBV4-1,ASSQGDEQY
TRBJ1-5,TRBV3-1,ASSHGDGTPNQPQH
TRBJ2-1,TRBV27,ASSREERGVYEQF
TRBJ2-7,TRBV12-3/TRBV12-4,ASRDRGEAEQY
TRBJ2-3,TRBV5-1,ASSEQLAADTQY
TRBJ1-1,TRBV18,ASSPLGGGQGNTETF
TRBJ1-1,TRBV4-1,ASSQGQGPMNTEAF
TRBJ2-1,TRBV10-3,AISGEGSYNEQF
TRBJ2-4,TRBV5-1,ASSLSGSSPRGSAY
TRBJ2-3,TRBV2,ASSGDSDTQY
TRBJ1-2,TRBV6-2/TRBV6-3,ASSQSANRGYGYT
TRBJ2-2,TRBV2,ASSEAANTGELF